The 30 T cell receptor beta chains reported below all come from one sample, sequenced in a study of radiation and T cells in renal cell carcinoma. Profiling relied on immunoSEQ multiplex PCR, and the TCRdb table lists in-frame clones only, not all of them. Found here are 130,000 to 150,000 clones, around nine tenths of them singletons; the top ten hold less than 20%. Time point in this sample: blood 4 weeks post-SBRT, at nephrectomy. Treatment defined: 15 Gy SBRT to primary tumor, nephrectomy 4 weeks later. Sequenced material: blood, taken from a patient whose treatment included radiotherapy and nephrectomy. Every receptor here comes from a woman aged 50 to 65 with renal cell carcinoma.

This chain uses TRBV5-1 with TRBJ1-2; 7 bases align to TRBD1. The germline V gene encodes CDR1 SGHRS and CDR2 YFSETQ. CDR3 length: 14 amino acids. The ends lost 2 bases at V and 4 bases at J; junction bases unmatched: 5. CDR3 loop: CASSFEGAAYGYTF. The CDR3 DNA reads TGCGCCAGCAGCTTTGAGGGGGCGGCCTATGGCTACACCTTC. Based on the CDR3 plus reference TRBV5-1 and TRBJ1-2, the full variable domain is KAGVTQTPRYLIKTRGQQVTLSCSPISGHRSVSWYQQTPGQGLQFLFEYFSETQRNKGNFPGRFSGRQFSNSRSEMNVSTLELGDSALYLCASSFEGAAYGYTFGSGTRLTVV.

J is TRBJ1-4 and V is TRBV5-1; D not resolved. There are 15 residues in the CDR3. Looked up from germline, CDR1 is SGHRS and CDR2 is YFSETQ. The germline V and J ends were trimmed by 4 bases and 3 bases, with 13 bases remaining between them. CDR3 sequence (DNA): TGCGCCAGCAGCACCTCCGGTGTAGCTAATGAAAAACTGTTTTTT. This codes for CASSTSGVANEKLFF.

Here the CDR3 reads CASRPSTGLYRNFQQYF. The CDR3 bases are TGCGCCAGCAGACCGAGCACGGGACTATACCGAAACTTCCAGCAGTACTTC. This chain uses TRBV10-2 with TRBJ2-7; 7 bases line up with TRBD2. Germline CDR1 reads WSHSY; CDR2 reads SAAADI. The CDR3 has 17 residues. J lost 8 bases, V lost 6 bases, and 22 bases had no gene match.

This chain uses TRBV19 with TRBJ2-2; possible D gene TRBD1, 6 bases. Germline CDR1 is LNHDA and CDR2 is SQIVND (reference sequence). Trimming cost V 11 bases and J 7 bases, with 17 bases left between them. The CDR3 length is 13 residues. This CDR3 is CAASRGGFGELFF. In nucleotides, the CDR3 is TGTGCCGCGTCGCGAGGGGGTTTCGGGGAGCTGTTTTTT.

The rearrangement joins TRBV5-1 to TRBJ1-1; D call uncertain. This CDR3 has 11 amino acids. Trimming cost V 4 bases and J 3 bases, with 4 bases left between them. CDR1 is SGHRS and CDR2 is YFSETQ in the germline V gene. CDR3 sequence (DNA): TGCGCCAGCAGCGCAGACACTGAAGCTTTCTTT. Protein sequence: CASSADTEAFF.

The rearrangement uses TRBV19 and TRBJ2-7; 7 bases match TRBD1. The germline gives CDR1 LNHDA, CDR2 SQIVND (reference sequence). V trimming: 6 bases; J trimming: 2 bases; junction bases outside the gene matches: 10. The CDR3 covers 15 residues. The chain's CDR3 is CASSTPSTGTYEQYF. In DNA form, the CDR3 reads TGTGCCAGTAGCACTCCCTCGACAGGGACCTACGAGCAGTACTTC.

This chain joins TRBV27 and TRBJ1-1; TRBD1 matches at 7 bases. CDR3 length: 15 amino acids. J was trimmed by 0 bases and V by 6 bases; bases with no gene match: 7. Germline assignment: CDR1 MNHEY and CDR2 SMNVEV (reference sequence). The CDR3 bases are TGTGCCAGCAGACAACAGGGGCTCATGAACACTGAAGCTTTCTTT. This gives the protein CASRQQGLMNTEAFF.

This clone was seen just once. The chain couples TRBV4-2 to TRBJ2-1, with D maybe TRBD2 (7 bases). Trimming took 1 base from V and 10 from J, leaving 20 bases between them. The CDR3 contains 16 residues. The germline CDR1 and CDR2 sequences are LGHNA and YNFKEQ. The CDR3 is CASSQGAGALPREQFF. The CDR3 bases are TGTGCCAGCAGCCAAGGGGCGGGGGCCCTCCCCAGGGAGCAGTTCTTC.

The chain employs TRBV30 and TRBJ2-3; D gene ambiguous. This CDR3 contains 14 residues. V gave up 1 base and J gave up 2 bases, with 10 bases separating them. Germline CDR1 and CDR2: GTSNPN and SVGIG (reference sequence). DNA for the CDR3: TGTGCCTGGAGTGACCTGGCGGACACAGATACGCAGTATTTT. It encodes CAWSDLADTDTQYF.

The chain uses TRBV5-1 and TRBJ2-1, with TRBD2 matching 8 bases. The CDR3 is 16 residues long. V shed 1 base and J 8 bases; nucleotides not matched to a gene: 11. Germline CDR1 is SGHRS and CDR2 is YFSETQ. The DNA of the CDR3 is TGCGCCAGCAGCTTGAGGCGGGAGGTAGATCTGGATGAGCAGTTCTTC. Protein sequence: CASSLRREVDLDEQFF. The full variable domain, its missing parts supplied by reference TRBV5-1 and TRBJ2-1, is KAGVTQTPRYLIKTRGQQVTLSCSPISGHRSVSWYQQTPGQGLQFLFEYFSETQRNKGNFPGRFSGRQFSNSRSEMNVSTLELGDSALYLCASSLRREVDLDEQFFGPGTRLTVL.

This sequence joins TRBV6-5 and TRBJ2-7; D might be TRBD2 (5 bases). Per germline, CDR1 MNHEY and CDR2 SVGAGI. The length of the CDR3 is 13 residues. V was shortened by 8 bases and J by 3 bases, with 14 bases between the two germline ends. CDR3 bases: TGTGCCAGCGGTCGGGATACCTTCTACGAGCAGTACTTC. Translated: CASGRDTFYEQYF.

The chain joins TRBV9 to TRBJ2-2; D gene unclear. V shed 3 bases and J shed 4 bases, with 4 bases lying between them. Germline CDR1 is SGDLS and CDR2 is YYNGEE. The CDR3 is 12 amino acids. The CDR3 bases are TGTGCCAGCAGCGACCGCACCGGGGAGCTGTTTTTT. This sequence encodes CASSDRTGELFF.

About this clone itself: The DNA is omitted, as the CDR3 cannot be located on it reliably, and the CDR3 follows TCRdb's listing. V gene TRBV7-2 combines with J gene TRBJ2-7. Germline V gene sequence: CDR1 SGHTA, CDR2 FQGNSA. The length of the CDR3 is 14 amino acids, counting both ends. The CDR3 here is CASSTSSGPYEQYF.

This chain joins TRBV28 and TRBJ1-1; D is uncertain. The CDR3 covers 15 residues. V was cut by 5 bases and J by 0 bases, with 13 bases left in between. Per germline, CDR1 MDHEN and CDR2 SYDVKM. CDR3 coding DNA: TGTGCCAGCAGTCCCCCTTTCGGGGTGAACACTGAAGCTTTCTTT. Its protein is CASSPPFGVNTEAFF.

The chain joins TRBV29-1 to TRBJ1-4, with unresolved D. The CDR3 has 13 residues. In germline, CDR1 is SQVTM, CDR2 ANQGSEA. Trimming pared 7 bases from V and 3 bases from J, leaving 12 bases between. CDR3 in DNA: TGCAGCGGGAGGGCAGCAGCTAATGAAAAACTGTTTTTT. It specifies CSGRAAANEKLFF.

This chain uses TRBV2 with TRBJ1-5; no clear D. Trimming took off 6 bases at V and 2 bases at J, with 17 bases between the two ends. Looked up from germline, CDR1 is SNHLY and CDR2 is FYNNEI. The CDR3 is made up of 16 amino acids. CDR3 residues: CASRPTSTGGNQPQHF. The CDR3 region has the DNA TGTGCCAGCAGACCCACCTCGACGGGAGGCAATCAGCCCCAGCATTTT. Based on the CDR3 plus reference TRBV2 and TRBJ1-5, the full variable domain is EPEVTQTPSHQVTQMGQEVILRCVPISNHLYFYWYRQILGQKVEFLVSFYNNEISEKSEIFDDQFSVERPDGSNFTLKIRSTKLEDSAMYFCASRPTSTGGNQPQHFGDGTRLSIL.

This clone has a handful of counts. This rearrangement joins TRBV4-1 to TRBJ2-7, with a weak D call TRBD1 (5 bases). The CDR3 sequence is 15 residues long. V was shortened by 3 bases and J by 11 bases, with 23 bases between the two germline ends. Germline V gene sequence: CDR1 MGHRA, CDR2 YSYEKL. CDR3 coding DNA: TGCGCCAGCAGCCAGACCGACAGCCCCGGGTCTTTTGAGTACTTC. Its translation: CASSQTDSPGSFEYF.

The V call is TRBV9, the J call TRBJ1-3; D is undetermined. Trimming cost V 0 bases and J 2 bases, with 6 bases left between them. Per the germline V gene, CDR1 is SGDLS and CDR2 is YYNGEE. The CDR3 sequence is 14 residues long. The CDR3 DNA reads as TGTGCCAGCAGCGTAGACTCGACTGGAAACACCATATATTTT. Amino acids: CASSVDSTGNTIYF.

Turning to this clone: In the same sample, other DNA sequences code for this CDR3. This chain connects TRBV30 to TRBJ1-5; D ambiguous. CDR1 is GTSNPN and CDR2 is SVGIG in the germline V gene (reference sequence). Trimming left V 0 bases short and J 2 bases short, with 5 bases between. The CDR3 sequence is 13 residues long. CDR3 protein: CAWSVQGNQPQHF. CDR3 nucleotides: TGTGCCTGGAGTGTACAAGGCAATCAGCCCCAGCATTTT.

The chain is built from TRBV15 and TRBJ2-3; D is perhaps TRBD2 (5 bases). CDR3 length: 14 residues. V was pared by 5 bases and J by 3 bases, with 12 bases between. Looked up from germline, CDR1 is LNHNV and CDR2 is YYDKDF (reference sequence). The CDR3 nucleotides are TGTGCCACCAGCCCCCGGTCGGGGACAGATACGCAGTATTTT. The encoded protein is CATSPRSGTDTQYF.

The CDR3 DNA reads as TGCGCCAGCAGCCAAGTGGCGGGCGGGGCCTCCTACAATGAGCAGTTCTTC. Amino acids: CASSQVAGGASYNEQFF. This sequence joins TRBV4-1 and TRBJ2-1, with a weak D call TRBD2 (6 bases). The CDR3 consists of 17 residues. Trimming shortened V by 1 base and J by 0 bases, and 13 bases separated the two germline ends. CDR1 MGHRA and CDR2 YSYEKL come from the germline V gene.

This chain connects TRBV4-3 to TRBJ2-4; D may match TRBD1 or TRBD2 (5 bases each). Trimming stripped 0 bases from V and 5 bases from J, with 11 bases between. Germline V gene lookup returns CDR1 LGHNA and CDR2 YSLEER. The CDR3 extends over 15 amino acids. The chain's CDR3 is CASSQEWQGENIQYF. The CDR3 coding sequence is TGCGCCAGCAGCCAAGAATGGCAGGGAGAAAACATTCAGTACTTC.

The chain has TRBV19 and TRBJ1-5; no clear D gene. V was pared by 7 bases and J by 4 bases, with 14 bases between. Germline values: CDR1 LNHDA, CDR2 SQIVND (reference sequence). The CDR3 spans 14 residues. CDR3 residues: CASTSKGDNQPQHF. DNA for the CDR3: TGTGCCAGTACAAGCAAGGGCGATAATCAGCCCCAGCATTTT.

This chain connects TRBV7-2 to TRBJ1-5, with D possibly being TRBD1 (5 bases). V was pared by 1 base and J by 9 bases, with 16 bases between. The CDR3 runs 15 residues. Per germline, CDR1 SGHTA and CDR2 FQGNSA. The CDR3: CASSLGVAPRGPQHF. CDR3 DNA sequence: TGTGCCAGCAGCTTAGGGGTTGCCCCGAGGGGGCCCCAGCATTTT.

The chain links TRBV6-5 to TRBJ1-5; a weak D match, TRBD1 (6 bases). The germline V gene encodes CDR1 MNHEY and CDR2 SVGAGI. The CDR3 contains 14 residues. Trimming removed 2 bases from V and 3 bases from J, with 8 bases in between. Here the CDR3 DNA reads TGTGCCAGCAGTTACAGGGGGACCAATCAGCCCCAGCATTTT. This translates into CASSYRGTNQPQHF.

The V gene is TRBV9, the J gene TRBJ2-7; tentative D call: TRBD1 (6 bases). Germline values: CDR1 SGDLS, CDR2 YYNGEE. V shed 0 bases and J shed 7 bases, with 11 bases lying between them. The CDR3 extends over 13 amino acids. The CDR3 DNA reads TGTGCCAGCAGCGTAGACCAGGGGCGAGAGCAGTACTTC. It encodes CASSVDQGREQYF.

V usage is TRBV28 and J usage is TRBJ1-1, with D perhaps TRBD1 (5 bases). The germline V and J ends were trimmed by 3 bases and 10 bases, with 18 bases remaining between them. This CDR3 has 14 residues. CDR1 is MDHEN and CDR2 is SYDVKM in the germline V gene. The CDR3 bases are TGTGCCAGCAGTTTGTGGTCTCCTCGCGGGGGAGCTTTCTTT. The encoded protein is CASSLWSPRGGAFF.

The CDR3 region is CASSVGGAGTDTQYF. CDR3 bases: TGTGCCAGCAGCGTAGGTGGGGCTGGCACAGATACGCAGTATTTT. The V gene is TRBV9, the J gene TRBJ2-3; a possible D gene is TRBD1 (5 bases). Per germline, CDR1 SGDLS and CDR2 YYNGEE. CDR3 length: 15 amino acids. The V end was cut by 0 bases, the J end by 1 base, with 9 bases between.

The rearrangement links TRBV18 to TRBJ2-7, with a tentative D call TRBD2 (5 bases). The CDR3 consists of 14 residues. Trimming removed 3 bases from V and 2 bases from J, with 11 bases in between. Germline lookup yields CDR1 KGHSH and CDR2 LQKENI. CDR3 sequence (DNA): TGTGCCAGCTCACCCGGGATTCAAACCTACGAGCAGTACTTC. It codes for CASSPGIQTYEQYF.

A few counts support this clone. This sequence joins TRBV5-1 and TRBJ2-5; D is undetermined. Trimming pared 0 bases from V and 2 bases from J, leaving 8 bases between. Germline CDR1 and CDR2: SGHRS and YFSETQ. The CDR3 runs to 14 residues. The CDR3 sequence is CASSLEASQETQYF. In DNA form, the CDR3 reads TGCGCCAGCAGCTTGGAAGCGTCACAAGAGACCCAGTACTTC.